Below, 14 T cell receptor beta chains from the same sample are listed, as sequenced in a study of shared clonotypes between healthy human individuals. Profiled with immunoSEQ multiplex PCR; TCRdb holds only in-frame clones, not every one. The table records approximately 2.5 million clones, around 94% of them present only once. Sample: naive CD4+ T cells sorted from blood. Subset given: CD45RA+ positively selected. Receptor source: a man between 18 and 35 years old in good health.

The chain links TRBV6-1 to TRBJ2-7; D is tentatively TRBD1 or TRBD2 (5 bases each). The germline V gene encodes CDR1 MNHNS and CDR2 SASEGT. V was cut by 6 bases and J by 2 bases, with 11 bases left in between. The CDR3 is 13 residues long. CDR3 region: CASRKGTTYEQYF. The CDR3 nucleotides read TGTGCCAGCAGGAAGGGGACCACCTACGAGCAGTACTTC.

The chain employs TRBV5-1 and TRBJ2-7; tentatively, D is TRBD1 (5 bases). V was trimmed by 4 bases and J by 3 bases, leaving 14 bases between them. Germline-derived CDR1 and CDR2 are SGHRS and YFSETQ. The CDR3 has 14 amino acids. The DNA of the CDR3 is TGCGCCAGCAGCGCCGCACAGGCGTACTACGAGCAGTACTTC. Its translation is CASSAAQAYYEQYF.

The V call is TRBV30, the J call TRBJ1-6; D remains ambiguous. CDR3 length equals 15 residues. Trimming took off 0 bases at V and 1 base at J, with 7 bases between the two ends. Germline loops: CDR1 GTSNPN, CDR2 SVGIG (reference sequence). CDR3 nucleotides: TGTGCCTGGAGTGTACCGGGGTCCTATAATTCACCCCTCCACTTT. Residues: CAWSVPGSYNSPLHF. The variable domain in full, completed from reference TRBV30 and TRBJ1-6, reads SQTIHQWPATLVQPVGSPLSLECTVEGTSNPNLYWYRQAAGRGLQLLFYSVGIGQISSEVPQNLSASRPQDRQFILSSKKLLLSDSGFYLCAWSVPGSYNSPLHFGNGTRLTVT.

This chain connects TRBV30 to TRBJ2-7; 8 nucleotides match TRBD1. This CDR3 spans 14 amino acids. Germline V gene sequence: CDR1 GTSNPN, CDR2 SVGIG (reference sequence). V was clipped by 3 bases and J by 6 bases; unmatched bases: 10. The CDR3 region is CAWRIPGQAAEQYF. In nucleotides, the CDR3 is TGTGCCTGGAGAATCCCGGGACAGGCGGCCGAGCAGTACTTC.

The chain recombines TRBV19 with TRBJ1-6; a weak D match, TRBD1 (5 bases). Germline loops: CDR1 LNHDA, CDR2 SQIVND (reference sequence). There are 16 residues in the CDR3. V lost 6 bases and J 8 bases, leaving 20 bases between the germline ends. The CDR3 loop is CASRTEGRGVDSPLHF. The CDR3 nucleotides are TGTGCCAGTAGGACCGAGGGGCGAGGGGTCGATTCACCCCTCCACTTT.

V usage is TRBV27 and J usage is TRBJ2-4; D uncertain. This CDR3 spans 15 amino acids. V lost 5 bases and J lost 0, with 11 bases in between. CDR1 and CDR2 (germline): MNHEY, SMNVEV (reference sequence). CDR3 region: CASSLGTLAKNIQYF. In nucleotides, the CDR3 is TGTGCCAGCAGTCTAGGAACTTTAGCCAAAAACATTCAGTACTTC.

The chain joins TRBV6-1 to TRBJ1-2, with D possibly matching TRBD1 (5 bases). V lost 6 bases and J 0 bases, leaving 8 bases between the germline ends. The CDR3 is 13 amino acids. Germline values: CDR1 MNHNS, CDR2 SASEGT. CDR3: CASRETANYGYTF. CDR3 sequence (DNA): TGTGCCAGCAGGGAGACAGCTAACTATGGCTACACCTTC.

The rearrangement joins TRBV2 to TRBJ2-4; TRBD2 aligns across 11 bases. There are 14 residues in the CDR3. J was trimmed by 10 bases and V by 6 bases; bases with no gene match: 8. In germline, CDR1 is SNHLY, CDR2 FYNNEI. The CDR3 sequence: CASRGTSGSLIQYF. Here the CDR3 DNA reads TGTGCCAGCAGAGGAACTAGCGGGAGTCTGATTCAGTACTTC.

V is TRBV10-3 and J is TRBJ1-2; TRBD1 agrees at 12 bases. V was pared by 0 bases and J by 5 bases, with 4 bases of the junction left unmatched. There are 16 residues in the CDR3. Germline V gene sequence: CDR1 ENHRY, CDR2 SYGVKD. CDR3 loop: CAISESGTGGVYGYTF. In nucleotides, the CDR3 is TGTGCCATCAGTGAGTCCGGGACAGGGGGCGTATATGGCTACACCTTC.

This rearrangement joins TRBV11-2 to TRBJ2-3; TRBD1 might be the D (7 bases). This CDR3 contains 19 residues. CDR1 SGHAT and CDR2 FQNNGV come from the germline V gene. V was trimmed by 4 bases and J by 0 bases, leaving 23 bases between them. The CDR3 nucleotides read TGTGCCAGCAGCTCTATCAGACAGGGCGGAGGGGGCAGCACAGATACGCAGTATTTT. As protein: CASSSIRQGGGGSTDTQYF.

The rearrangement uses TRBV27 and TRBJ1-4; possible D gene TRBD1, 5 bases. The germline gives CDR1 MNHEY, CDR2 SMNVEV (reference sequence). CDR3 size: 15 residues. Trimming removed 3 bases at V and 3 bases at J, with 11 bases between. CDR3 coding DNA: TGTGCCAGCAGTTTCCGAGGGGTGGCTAATGAAAAACTGTTTTTT. It codes for CASSFRGVANEKLFF.

With regard to this clone: This CDR3 is also generated by other DNA sequences in the sample. In DNA, the CDR3 is TGCGCCAGCAGCTCCCAGGGGACTGAAGCTTTCTTT. This codes for CASSSQGTEAFF. This chain uses TRBV5-1 with TRBJ1-1; D may be TRBD1 (6 bases). The CDR3 loop spans 12 amino acids. The germline V gene has CDR1 SGHRS and CDR2 YFSETQ. Trimming removed 3 bases from V and 5 bases from J, with 8 bases in between.

The rearrangement links TRBV5-1 to TRBJ1-3, with a possible D match to TRBD1 (5 bases). Germline loops: CDR1 SGHRS, CDR2 YFSETQ. V was cut by 5 bases and J by 3 bases, with 15 bases left in between. The CDR3 totals 15 residues. The CDR3 nucleotides are TGCGCCAGCAGGGGCGGGACGTCTTTTGGAAACACCATATATTTT. Translated, it gives CASRGGTSFGNTIYF.

This chain links TRBV19 with TRBJ1-1; D call uncertain. V lost 5 bases, J lost 2 bases, and 9 bases lay in between. The CDR3 consists of 13 residues. Germline CDR1 LNHDA, CDR2 SQIVND (reference sequence). This CDR3 is CASSSQANTEAFF. The CDR3 DNA is TGTGCCAGTAGTTCGCAGGCAAACACTGAAGCTTTCTTT. Together with reference TRBV19 and TRBJ1-1, the CDR3 gives the full variable domain: DGGITQSPKYLFRKEGQNVTLSCEQNLNHDAMYWYRQDPGQGLRLIYYSQIVNDFQKGDIAEGYSVSREKKESFPLTVTSAQKNPTAFYLCASSSQANTEAFFGQGTRLTVV.